This T cell receptor beta chain was sequenced for a study of shared clonotypes between healthy human individuals. The ends were cut back, 2 bases at V and 2 bases at J, with 13 bases in the middle. Germline V CDR1 and CDR2: LNHDA, SQIVND (reference sequence). The CDR3 totals 15 residues. This clone appeared once. The table came from immunoSEQ multiplex PCR; TCRdb's copy has only in-frame clones and leaves some out. Among some 2,500,000 clones listed, around 92% were seen once. Sequenced: naive CD4+ T cells from PBMCs. Subset defined: CD45RA+ positively selected. The gene calls are TRBV19 and TRBJ2-7; D is perhaps TRBD1 or TRBD2 (5 bases each). The source is a man younger than 35 in good health. Some clones in this sample may be carry-over from other donors' samples. CDR3 nucleotides: TGTGCCAGTAGTATACGAGGGACCCTCCCCTACGAGCAGTACTTC. Protein sequence: CASSIRGTLPYEQYF.